This T cell receptor beta chain was identified in a study of cytomegalovirus exposure and HLA in healthy donors. Looking at the study overall: An analysis done earlier identified almost 120 million unique TCR beta sequences from 190 million or so T cells. Points from the study as a whole: Prior analysis indicated that the majority of TCR beta V segments exhibited productivity approximately 90% or approximately 30% of the time. A missense DCLRE1C variant was associated with V- and J-gene trimming of TCR beta chains in a later analysis, and an independent cohort replicated the association. Immune exposure information comprised only CMV serostatus.

Comment on this clone: The antigen is undetermined.

The CDR3 is made up of 14 amino acids. Trimming took 1 base from V and 5 from J; bases not matched to a gene: 4. Looked up from germline, CDR1 is SGHNT and CDR2 is YYREEE (reference sequence). With 60 Vbeta and 13 Jbeta primers, the PCR was carried out. Using immunoSEQ multiplex PCR, the repertoire was profiled, and TCRdb retains in-frame clones only, with some absent. Of 130,000 or so clones in the sample, more than 75% are singletons; the top ten hold 4.5% to 6.5%. The genes are TRBV5-4 and TRBJ2-3; TRBD2 aligns across 7 bases. The sequenced material came from PBMCs. The TCR was taken from a woman aged 25-40 years in good health and CMV-seronegative. Here the CDR3 DNA reads TGTGCCAGCAGCTTGTCCCTAGCGGAAGATACGCAGTATTTT. Encoded protein: CASSLSLAEDTQYF.